One and the same sample provided the 13 T cell receptor beta chains below, sequenced in a study of T cells in Graves' hyperthyroidism and ophthalmopathy. Regions amplified from RNA transcripts were the TCR beta CDR3 regions. Researchers ran a first-round RT-PCR on the TCR CDR3 using the HTBI primer set. TCRdb used MiXCR to reprocess the multiplex PCR reads, holding one entry per CDR3 protein. The sample carries 380,000 or so distinct CDR3 sequences, under 20% recorded once. Sequencing used blood. These receptors all stem from a woman between 18 and 30 years old with Graves' hyperthyroidism.

This clonotype was recorded at least ten times. The chain has TRBV2 and TRBJ2-5; D perhaps matches TRBD2 (5 bases). Trimming took off 8 bases at V and 2 bases at J, with 12 bases between the two ends. The CDR3 is made up of 13 amino acids. CDR1 and CDR2 (germline): SNHLY, FYNNEI. Here the CDR3 DNA reads TGTGCCAGCGGTGTCACGGGACAAGAGACCCAGTACTTC. The encoded protein is CASGVTGQETQYF.

This clonotype was counted ten times or more. This sequence joins TRBV11-2 and TRBJ1-3; D uncertain. CDR1 is SGHAT and CDR2 is FQNNGV in the germline V gene. The ends were cut back, 0 bases at V and 4 bases at J, with 13 bases in the middle. The CDR3 is 16 residues long. As DNA, the CDR3 is TGTGCCAGCAGCTTAGATCTGTGGTTCAGCGGAAACACCATATATTTT. Protein sequence: CASSLDLWFSGNTIYF.

The chain has TRBV6-5 and TRBJ2-7, with 13 bases matching TRBD2. Germline trimming cut 2 bases from V and 6 bases from J; bases unmatched to any gene: 1. Germline V gene sequence: CDR1 MNHEY, CDR2 SVGAGI. The CDR3 spans 14 residues. CDR3 protein: CASSYTSGRGEQYF. The CDR3 DNA reads TGTGCCAGCAGTTACACTAGCGGGAGGGGCGAGCAGTACTTC.

This clonotype appeared many times. The rearrangement joins TRBV6-1 to TRBJ1-1; TRBD1 agrees at 9 bases. CDR3 length equals 14 residues. V trimming: 6 bases; J trimming: 3 bases; junction bases outside the gene matches: 5. The germline CDR1 and CDR2 sequences are MNHNS and SASEGT. Here the CDR3 reads CASRDRGWDTEAFF. CDR3 DNA: TGTGCCAGCAGGGACAGGGGTTGGGACACTGAAGCTTTCTTT.

This clonotype was recorded many times. The V gene is TRBV12-3 or TRBV12-4, the J gene TRBJ2-1, with 8 bases that match TRBD1. Trimming removed 5 bases from V and 6 bases from J; junction bases left unmatched: 9. The CDR3 extends over 15 amino acids. CDR3 nucleotide sequence: TGTGCCAGCAGTGCCTATGACAGGGGCGGCAATGAGCAGTTCTTC. This encodes CASSAYDRGGNEQFF.

This clonotype was picked up many times. The gene calls are TRBV13 and TRBJ2-6; possible D gene TRBD1, 5 bases. V lost 5 bases and J 1 base, leaving 6 bases between the germline ends. The CDR3 has 14 amino acids. Germline V gene data show CDR1 as PRHDT and CDR2 as FYEKMQ (reference sequence). DNA for the CDR3: TGTGCCAGCAGCCAGGGATCTGGGGCCAACGTCCTGACTTTC. Translating gives CASSQGSGANVLTF.

There are many counts of this clonotype. The chain links TRBV30 to TRBJ2-7; 7 nucleotides align to TRBD2. Germline V lookup: CDR1 GTSNPN, CDR2 SVGIG (reference sequence). J lost 1 base, V lost 2 bases, and 2 bases had no gene match. The length of the CDR3 is 13 residues. As DNA, the CDR3 is TGTGCCTGGAGTACTAGCGATTCCTACGAGCAGTACTTC. It encodes CAWSTSDSYEQYF.

The chain links TRBV4-1 to TRBJ1-1; D gene uncertain. CDR3 length: 14 residues. The germline gives CDR1 MGHRA, CDR2 YSYEKL. V was pared by 0 bases and J by 6 bases, with 11 bases between. The CDR3, as DNA: TGCGCCAGCAGCCAAGATGGGCGGAGGGCTGAAGCTTTCTTT. Amino acids: CASSQDGRRAEAFF.

Ten or more counts support this clonotype. The chain joins TRBV18 to TRBJ1-1; TRBD1 might be the D (6 bases). Between the trimmed V and J ends, which lost 2 bases and 3 bases, there was a span of 10 bases. The length of the CDR3 is 14 residues. Germline CDR1 is KGHSH and CDR2 is LQKENI. The chain's CDR3 is CASSPRKGDTEAFF. CDR3 DNA: TGTGCCAGCTCACCAAGGAAGGGGGACACTGAAGCTTTCTTT.

The chain uses TRBV27 and TRBJ2-2; 9 bases match TRBD2. The CDR3 totals 14 residues. The germline V gene has CDR1 MNHEY and CDR2 SMNVEV (reference sequence). V shed 6 bases, J shed 5 bases, and the junction held 4 bases outside the gene matches. The CDR3 region is CASRGLAETGELFF. For the CDR3, the DNA is TGTGCCAGCAGGGGACTAGCCGAGACCGGGGAGCTGTTTTTT.

This clonotype was picked up a small number of times. A much larger clone sits a single nucleotide away, making a read error possible. This chain links TRBV12-3 or TRBV12-4 with TRBJ2-2; 10 nucleotides agree with TRBD2. The CDR3 is 12 residues long. The CDR3 loop reads CASSFTSGELCF. The CDR3 bases are TGTGCCAGCAGTTTCACTAGCGGGGAGCTGTGTTTT.

This clonotype was recorded many times. This chain links TRBV6-1 with TRBJ2-7, with TRBD1 as a possible D gene (6 bases). V was pared by 6 bases and J by 2 bases, with 17 bases between. The CDR3 is 15 residues long. The V gene's germline CDR1 is MNHNS and CDR2 SASEGT. The chain's CDR3 is CASRLRVGATYEQYF. CDR3 bases: TGTGCCAGCAGACTGAGGGTGGGGGCTACCTACGAGCAGTACTTC.

This clonotype was observed many times. The gene calls are TRBV7-2 and TRBJ1-5; the match to TRBD1 covers 8 bases. V was clipped by 1 base and J by 3 bases; unmatched bases: 2. The CDR3 has 15 residues. From germline, CDR1 is SGHTA and CDR2 FQGNSA. CDR3 amino acids: CASSLGTGSNQPQHF. The CDR3, as DNA: TGTGCCAGCAGCTTAGGGACAGGGTCCAATCAGCCCCAGCATTTT.